This T cell receptor beta chain was sequenced during a study of blood T cell repertoires in COVID-19. Study details: Samples came from the United States, Italy and Spain, spanning acute and convalescent COVID-19. Sample material is recorded as cDNA or gDNA derived from T cells, B-cell-depleted T cells, or PBMCs.

Methods used by the authors: Estimation of nucleated cell counts was performed using reference gene primer amplification. TCRdb's table, derived via immunoSEQ multiplex PCR, lists solely in-frame clones and lacks some. Clone size and the V and J calls come from that table; the DNA yielded D and trimming. The table shows about 45,000 clones, with around 79% occurring only once. The CDR3 loop spans 15 amino acids. Germline V CDR1 and CDR2: ENHRY, SYGVKD. With V trimmed by 2 bases and J by 4 bases, 4 bases remained unmatched. The sample consisted of peripheral blood. This receptor was obtained from a human donor in a cohort sampled during active COVID-19. The gene calls are TRBV10-3 and TRBJ2-2; TRBD2 aligns across 7 bases. CDR3 sequence: CAISEGREGTGELFF. CDR3 in DNA: TGTGCCATCAGTGAGGGGAGGGAGGGCACCGGGGAGCTGTTTTTT.